This paragraph covers one T cell receptor (beta chain) sequence. This clone was seen just once. Its binding antigen is unknown. Base qualities are missing; no much larger clone stands one base away. The data were taken from a study of blood T cell repertoires in COVID-19 (dated by TCRdb to 2020 to 2022). Notes on the research overall: Collaborator samples came from the United States, Italy and Spain and covered acute and convalescent phases of COVID-19. The prospective study material was composed of cDNA or gDNA derived from T cells, B-cell-depleted T cells, or PBMCs. The dataset comprised deeply sampled blood TCRbeta repertoires from subjects exposed to, actively infected with, or recovered from COVID-19. Samples came from the ongoing ImmuneRACE study (first 160 participants) plus 1,254 subjects from 6 global collaborators. HLA class I and class II types, where available, came from metadata supplied by the sample provider rather than from assay-based typing. A freely available public database, intended as a resource for researchers studying the immune response to SARS-CoV-2, is where the repertoires were released. Sample metadata almost always included a de-identified subject ID, COVID-19 status, age in years and sex. On the study overall, not on this receptor specifically: Clinical and demographic metadata were provided uncurated, with the amount varying by source and participant.

TCRbeta CDR3 regions were amplified from genomic DNA using the immunoSEQ Assay, a bias-controlled multiplex PCR. Concerning the study's data processing: The number of nucleated cells in each sample was estimated from the amplification of reference gene primers within the assay. Sequence reads were collapsed and filtered to measure the absolute abundance of every unique TCRbeta CDR3 rearrangement. For each sample, productive Simpson clonality was calculated as the square root of Simpson's diversity index over productive rearrangements. TCRdb took this table from immuneACCESS and kept in-frame rearrangements with V and J called. Such tables lack part of the clones; where checked against another copy, unresolved V genes explain under half of the gap, and the rest is unexplained. That table supplies the V and J calls and clone size; D and trimming were determined from the DNA. The sample profile shows 55,000 to 80,000 clones; around 83% of them were found once. Approximately 30% of the sample rests with the top ten.

Each collaborating institution followed its own protocols to collect whole blood in K2EDTA tubes. For TCRbeta analysis, collaborators shipped samples as frozen whole blood, isolated PBMCs, or DNA extracted from either of those sample types. The cysteine opens and the phenylalanine closes a CDR3 of 13 amino acids. Just CDR3 DNA is preserved here, 39 bases in frame from base 1. V is cut by 1 base and J by 5 bases, and the space between the germline ends is 6 bases. The germline V gene supplies CDR1 SGHNT and CDR2 YENEEA. This receptor was taken from a man aged 65 to 79 with acute or convalescent COVID-19. The sample taken for sequencing was peripheral blood. The receptor chain draws on TRBV11-3 and TRBJ2-1; no D gene is confidently identified. The CDR3 protein: CASSLGRNNEQFF. The nucleotides read TGTGCCAGCAGCTTAGGGCGGAACAATGAGCAGTTCTTC.